This entry lists 27 T cell receptor beta chains sequenced from one sample in a study of human versus mouse CDR3 diversity and MHC coevolution. Assay: immunoSEQ multiplex PCR; the TCRdb copy retains only in-frame clones and omits some. The data contain about 83,000 clones, roughly 90% of them seen just once; the ten biggest clones take up about 0.15%. Sequencing was done on a sample of naive CD4+ T cells from blood. The subset is: CD45RO-negative CD62L-positive naive CD4 T cells. Source of these receptors: a person aged 25-75 years in good health.

The chain links TRBV5-1 to TRBJ2-3; 7 bases match TRBD2. There are 14 residues in the CDR3. Trimming removed 6 bases from V and 2 bases from J; junction bases left unmatched: 6. In germline, CDR1 is SGHRS, CDR2 YFSETQ. The CDR3 loop is CASTSGTVTDTQYF. The CDR3 nucleotides are TGCGCCAGCACCAGCGGGACCGTCACAGATACGCAGTATTTT.

This chain's CDR3 is CASSSGHFSGNTIYF. CDR3 in DNA: TGTGCCAGCTCATCGGGACATTTCTCTGGAAACACCATATATTTT. The rearrangement joins TRBV18 to TRBJ1-3, with D possibly TRBD1 on 6 matching bases. The CDR3 extends over 15 amino acids. Germline-derived CDR1 and CDR2 are KGHSH and LQKENI. V was trimmed by 5 bases and J by 0 bases, leaving 11 bases between them.

DNA of the CDR3: TGCAGCCTCCGGGAGGGGTATGCGGGCTACACCTTC. Its protein is CSLREGYAGYTF. The rearrangement links TRBV29-1 to TRBJ1-2, with TRBD1 as a possible D gene (5 bases). The V end lost 8 bases, the J end lost 8 bases, and 18 bases lay between the germline ends. Germline V gene lookup returns CDR1 SQVTM and CDR2 ANQGSEA. The CDR3 has 12 amino acids. Variable domain in full (rest from reference TRBV29-1 and TRBJ1-2): SAVISQKPSRDICQRGTSLTIQCQVDSQVTMMFWYRQQPGQSLTLIATANQGSEATYESGFVIDKFPISRPNLTFSTLTVSNMSPEDSSIYLCSLREGYAGYTFGSGTRLTVV.

The chain links TRBV18 to TRBJ2-3, with D tentatively TRBD2 (5 bases). CDR1 and CDR2 from the germline V gene are KGHSH and LQKENI. The CDR3 spans 14 residues. Trimming stripped 0 bases from V and 2 bases from J, with 6 bases between. In nucleotides, the CDR3 is TGTGCCAGCTCACCACCCGGGGTCACAGATACGCAGTATTTT. This gives the protein CASSPPGVTDTQYF.

This chain uses TRBV5-4 with TRBJ2-7; 7 bases fit TRBD2. Germline assignment: CDR1 SGHNT and CDR2 YYREEE (reference sequence). V was pared by 0 bases and J by 5 bases, with 8 bases of the junction left unmatched. The CDR3 totals 15 residues. In nucleotides, the CDR3 is TGTGCCAGCAGCTTGGGGGGACTACGGATGGACGAGCAGTACTTC. Translated: CASSLGGLRMDEQYF.

The chain carries TRBV5-1 and TRBJ2-1; 13 nucleotides align to TRBD2. The J segment lost 3 bases and the V segment lost 4 bases, leaving 4 bases of the junction unmatched. This CDR3 region has 16 residues. Germline-derived CDR1 and CDR2 are SGHRS and YFSETQ. CDR3 nucleotide sequence: TGCGCCAGCAGCCAAAGGACTAGCGGGGGCTACAATGAGCAGTTCTTC. It specifies CASSQRTSGGYNEQFF.

This clone was picked up a small number of times. This sequence joins TRBV5-4 and TRBJ1-1, with 11 bases matching TRBD1. V lost 6 bases and J lost 4; bases outside the gene matches: 8. Germline values: CDR1 SGHNT, CDR2 YYREEE (reference sequence). The CDR3 extends over 15 amino acids. The CDR3 nucleotides read TGTGCCAGCACCTTAACCGGGACAGGGGGCACTGAAGCTTTCTTT. It yields the protein CASTLTGTGGTEAFF.

The rearrangement links TRBV30 to TRBJ1-6; 8 positions agree with TRBD1. J gave up 10 bases and V 5 bases, and 7 bases lay outside the gene matches. Germline V gene sequence: CDR1 GTSNPN, CDR2 SVGIG (reference sequence). CDR3 length: 13 residues. The CDR3 loop is CAWGGDRRSPLHF. For the CDR3, the DNA is TGTGCCTGGGGCGGGGACAGGCGCTCACCCCTCCACTTT.

The chain couples TRBV7-2 to TRBJ1-1, with 11 nucleotides matching TRBD1. After removal of 4 bases from V and 6 bases from J, the junction contained 4 bases not matched to a gene. The germline V gene has CDR1 SGHTA and CDR2 FQGNSA. The CDR3 is 14 amino acids. CDR3 sequence: CASSWGQGVAEAFF. The CDR3 region has the DNA TGTGCCAGCAGCTGGGGACAGGGGGTTGCTGAAGCTTTCTTT.

V gene TRBV29-1 combines with J gene TRBJ1-1; 10 bases match TRBD1. This CDR3 is built from 15 residues. Germline V lookup: CDR1 SQVTM, CDR2 ANQGSEA. The J segment lost 0 bases and the V segment lost 4 bases, leaving 5 bases of the junction unmatched. The CDR3 loop reads CSVGRDRGLNTEAFF. The CDR3 region has the DNA TGCAGCGTTGGACGGGACAGGGGCCTGAACACTGAAGCTTTCTTT.

This clone was observed once. CDR3 residues: CASITTGQGGNTIYF. The CDR3 nucleotides are TGTGCCAGCATTACGACCGGACAGGGGGGAAACACCATATATTTT. The chain links TRBV6-5 to TRBJ1-3; 9 nucleotides agree with TRBD1. CDR3 length equals 15 residues. The germline V gene encodes CDR1 MNHEY and CDR2 SVGAGI. V lost 7 bases, J lost 4 bases, and 8 bases stayed unmatched.

This clone was counted a single time. This chain uses TRBV2 with TRBJ2-1; D not certain. The germline V gene encodes CDR1 SNHLY and CDR2 FYNNEI. The CDR3 spans 15 residues. V was cut by 6 bases and J by 0 bases, with 12 bases left in between. CDR3 coding DNA: TGTGCCAGCAGGGAACTGCGAAGCTCCTACAATGAGCAGTTCTTC. This codes for CASRELRSSYNEQFF.

CDR3 nucleotides: TGTGCCGGGTTGACTAGCGGGAGCAAGGAGACCCAGTACTTC. It specifies CAGLTSGSKETQYF. The V gene is TRBV7-9, the J gene TRBJ2-5, with 12 bases fitting TRBD2. The CDR3 is 14 residues long. CDR1 and CDR2 (germline): SEHNR, FQNEAQ (reference sequence). V dropped 11 bases and J dropped 5; count of bases not matched to a gene: 9.

This chain uses TRBV30 with TRBJ2-5; D gene unclear. The CDR3 sequence is 13 residues long. CDR1 is GTSNPN, CDR2 SVGIG, per germline (reference sequence). Trimming removed 2 bases from V and 3 bases from J, with 10 bases in between. DNA of the CDR3: TGTGCCTGGAGTCGCGACTTGAAAGAGACCCAGTACTTC. Translation: CAWSRDLKETQYF.

V usage is TRBV9 and J usage is TRBJ2-2; D perhaps matches TRBD2 (6 bases). Trimming removed 0 bases at V and 7 bases at J, with 16 bases between. There are 16 residues in the CDR3. In germline, CDR1 is SGDLS, CDR2 YYNGEE. For the CDR3, the DNA is TGTGCCAGCAGCGTAGGTGCGGGGCGTATGGACGGGGAGCTGTTTTTT. The encoded protein is CASSVGAGRMDGELFF. Supplemented by reference TRBV9 and TRBJ2-2, the full variable domain reads DSGVTQTPKHLITATGQRVTLRCSPRSGDLSVYWYQQSLDQGLQFLIQYYNGEERAKGNILERFSAQQFPDLHSELNLSSLELGDSALYFCASSVGAGRMDGELFFGEGSRLTVL.

The chain employs TRBV5-1 and TRBJ2-5; 12 nucleotides line up with TRBD2. The junction had 16 bases not matched to a gene; V was cut back by 3 bases and J by 4 bases. The CDR3 is made up of 19 amino acids. CDR1 is SGHRS and CDR2 is YFSETQ in the germline V gene. Here the CDR3 reads CASSSTPTSGGPFRETQYF. The DNA for the CDR3 is TGCGCCAGCAGCTCGACCCCTACTAGCGGGGGGCCCTTTCGAGAGACCCAGTACTTC.

V is TRBV19 and J is TRBJ1-2; TRBD1 is a possible D gene (5 bases). The CDR3 has 16 amino acids. CDR1 is LNHDA, CDR2 SQIVND, per germline (reference sequence). V was shortened by 5 bases and J by 5 bases, with 21 bases between the two germline ends. The CDR3 protein is CASSRGGTSEPYGYTF. The CDR3 nucleotides are TGTGCCAGTAGTCGCGGGGGGACTTCCGAGCCATATGGCTACACCTTC.

The DNA for the CDR3 is TGTGCCAGCAGTAACCGGGACAGAAGCACAGATACGCAGTATTTT. It specifies CASSNRDRSTDTQYF. This sequence joins TRBV6-6 and TRBJ2-3, with 7 bases identical to TRBD1. Germline CDR1 reads MNHNY; CDR2 reads SVGAGI (reference sequence). CDR3 length: 15 amino acids. V lost 5 bases and J lost 0; bases outside the gene matches: 5.

The rearrangement links TRBV4-1 to TRBJ1-3; D ambiguous. Germline CDR1 is MGHRA and CDR2 is YSYEKL. The CDR3 covers 17 residues. Trimming cost V 0 bases and J 2 bases, with 14 bases left between them. CDR3 DNA sequence: TGCGCCAGCAGCCAAGAGGCCAGGCCGCCGCCTGGAAACACCATATATTTT. It yields the protein CASSQEARPPPGNTIYF.

The V and J genes are TRBV25-1 and TRBJ1-3; the match to TRBD1 covers 11 bases. The V and J ends lost 4 bases and 3 bases, in that order; junction bases with no gene match: 5. CDR3 length: 16 residues. CDR1 is MGHDK and CDR2 is SYGVNS in the germline V gene. CDR3 loop: CASSATGQGDGNTIYF. In nucleotides, the CDR3 is TGTGCCAGCAGTGCCACGGGACAGGGGGATGGAAACACCATATATTTT.

The V call is TRBV5-4, the J call TRBJ2-5; 13 bases map to TRBD2. The length of the CDR3 is 15 residues. V lost 2 bases to trimming and J lost 3 bases; unmatched junction nucleotides: 1. Looked up from germline, CDR1 is SGHNT and CDR2 is YYREEE (reference sequence). The CDR3 loop is CASSLLAGGEETQYF. CDR3 in DNA: TGTGCCAGCAGCTTACTAGCGGGAGGGGAAGAGACCCAGTACTTC.

This clone appeared once. The CDR3 is CASSPDTGSGANVLTF. CDR3 DNA sequence: TGTGCCAGCTCACCGGACACAGGGTCTGGGGCCAACGTCCTGACTTTC. This chain uses TRBV18 with TRBJ2-6; possibly TRBD1 for D (6 bases). Germline CDR1 reads KGHSH; CDR2 reads LQKENI. Trimming took off 3 bases at V and 1 base at J, with 10 bases between the two ends. The CDR3 consists of 16 residues.

The chain carries TRBV7-3 and TRBJ2-7, with a tentative D call TRBD1 (5 bases). The germline CDR1 and CDR2 sequences are SGHTA and FQGTGA. This CDR3 spans 15 amino acids. V gave up 1 base and J gave up 0 bases, with 10 bases separating them. DNA of the CDR3: TGTGCCAGCAGCTTAATGGGTGACAGCTCCTACGAGCAGTACTTC. This encodes CASSLMGDSSYEQYF.

The V call is TRBV7-2, the J call TRBJ2-7; 9 bases align to TRBD1. The CDR3 sequence is 12 residues long. V gave up 5 bases and J gave up 12 bases; unmatched junction bases: 8. From germline, CDR1 is SGHTA and CDR2 FQGNSA. The DNA for the CDR3 is TGTGCCAGCAGCGGTACAGGGGGCAGGTCGTACTTC. It yields the protein CASSGTGGRSYF.

The chain combines TRBV30 with TRBJ1-6; D gene uncertain. The CDR3 runs 15 residues. Germline CDR1 is GTSNPN and CDR2 is SVGIG (reference sequence). With 0 bases removed from V and 10 bases from J, the gap between germline ends came to 16 bases. As DNA, the CDR3 is TGTGCCTGGAGTGTAATGGGCACATCCCTATCACCCCTCCACTTT. Translating gives CAWSVMGTSLSPLHF.

The chain recombines TRBV5-1 with TRBJ2-1, with 7 bases aligning to TRBD1. Germline CDR1 and CDR2: SGHRS and YFSETQ. This CDR3 spans 18 amino acids. The junction had 17 bases not matched to a gene; V was cut back by 0 bases and J by 8 bases. CDR3 nucleotides: TGCGCCAGCAGCTTGGATTTGGGGGCTCGAACCGACAGGGATGAGCAGTTCTTC. It is translated as CASSLDLGARTDRDEQFF. Combining the CDR3 with reference TRBV5-1 and TRBJ2-1 gives the whole variable domain KAGVTQTPRYLIKTRGQQVTLSCSPISGHRSVSWYQQTPGQGLQFLFEYFSETQRNKGNFPGRFSGRQFSNSRSEMNVSTLELGDSALYLCASSLDLGARTDRDEQFFGPGTRLTVL.

This clone appeared once. The chain has TRBV27 and TRBJ1-5; D remains ambiguous. Germline V gene sequence: CDR1 MNHEY, CDR2 SMNVEV (reference sequence). The CDR3 is made up of 16 amino acids. Trimming left V 5 bases short and J 4 bases short, with 18 bases between. In nucleotides, the CDR3 is TGTGCCAGCAGTCCTCTAGGAGGGATCGGTAATCAGCCCCAGCATTTT. Amino acid sequence: CASSPLGGIGNQPQHF.